What follows is one TCR beta chain and its context. What it recognizes is unknown. The time point denotes: recipient sample about 28 days before transplant, after cytoreduction. Recipient blood drawn about 28 days pretransplant and days 30, 100, 180 after. This specimen belongs to a study of T cell clonotyping in hematopoietic cell transplantation. Study observations and caveats: Few recipient clonotypes overlapped donors; over 97% were de novo at given depth. Cells were unsorted, so CD4 and CD8 contributions were not separated.

The germline CDR1 and CDR2 sequences are MDHEN and SYDVKM. CDR3 length: 14 residues. Trimming pared 6 bases from V and 5 bases from J, leaving 16 bases between. TCRdb's table, derived via immunoSEQ multiplex PCR, lists solely in-frame clones and lacks some. The sample shows tens of thousands of clones, 65% to 90% of them seen only once. The origin of this receptor is a man in his fifties or sixties with biphenotypic leukemia. Some clones in this sample may be carry-over from other donors' samples. The rearrangement uses TRBV28 and TRBJ1-2; a weak D match, TRBD1 (6 bases). Sequenced material: peripheral blood mononuclear cells, taken before stem cell transplant. The CDR3 sequence is CASRQRGALYGYTF. In DNA form, the CDR3 reads TGTGCCAGCAGACAGAGGGGGGCCCTATATGGCTACACCTTC.